The 23 T cell receptor beta chains below were found in one sample sequenced in a study of cytomegalovirus exposure and HLA in healthy donors. TCRdb's copy holds only in-frame clones and misses some; the assay was immunoSEQ multiplex PCR. Altogether nearly 200,000 clones are present, more than 65% being singletons, with the ten largest covering 13%. Specimen: PBMCs. The receptors shown here come from a young woman in good health and CMV-seropositive.

The chain has TRBV7-2 and TRBJ2-5, with D maybe TRBD2 (6 bases). Germline V gene sequence: CDR1 SGHTA, CDR2 FQGNSA. Trimming removed 6 bases at V and 5 bases at J, with 16 bases between. This CDR3 spans 14 amino acids. CDR3 DNA: TGTGCCAGCAGTCCATCAGCGGGCGGGGAGACCCAGTACTTC. It codes for CASSPSAGGETQYF.

This clone has a single count. CDR3 sequence (DNA): TGCGCCAGCAGCTATCGACAGGGGGCCTACGAGCAGTACTTC. It translates to CASSYRQGAYEQYF. The chain joins TRBV5-1 to TRBJ2-7; the match to TRBD1 covers 9 bases. The V gene's germline CDR1 is SGHRS and CDR2 YFSETQ. V shed 3 bases, J shed 2 bases, and the junction held 3 bases outside the gene matches. The CDR3 is 14 residues long.

The rearrangement uses TRBV29-1 and TRBJ1-1; D possibly corresponds to TRBD1 (5 bases). The CDR3 has 13 residues. Germline CDR1 is SQVTM and CDR2 is ANQGSEA. V was cut by 7 bases and J by 3 bases, with 15 bases left in between. CDR3 in amino acids: CSASLAGDTEAFF. The DNA for the CDR3 is TGCAGCGCCTCATTGGCGGGGGACACTGAAGCTTTCTTT.

This chain connects TRBV30 to TRBJ2-1; D unresolved. The CDR3 consists of 14 residues. Germline loops: CDR1 GTSNPN, CDR2 SVGIG (reference sequence). Between the trimmed V and J ends, which lost 5 bases and 0 bases, there was a span of 11 bases. The CDR3 loop is CAWLSLGSYNEQFF. CDR3 coding DNA: TGTGCCTGGCTGTCACTCGGCTCCTACAATGAGCAGTTCTTC. Looking up the rest from reference TRBV30 and TRBJ2-1 gives the full variable domain: SQTIHQWPATLVQPVGSPLSLECTVEGTSNPNLYWYRQAAGRGLQLLFYSVGIGQISSEVPQNLSASRPQDRQFILSSKKLLLSDSGFYLCAWLSLGSYNEQFFGPGTRLTVL.

The chain links TRBV2 to TRBJ1-5, with D perhaps TRBD1 (6 bases). Germline CDR1 SNHLY, CDR2 FYNNEI. The CDR3 runs to 14 residues. The V and J ends lost 3 bases and 7 bases respectively, with 13 bases between them. The CDR3 loop reads CASSDQGLGQPQHF. CDR3 in DNA: TGTGCCAGCAGTGACCAGGGGCTAGGGCAGCCCCAGCATTTT.

This clone was found once. The chain has TRBV28 and TRBJ2-7; D not resolved. CDR3 length: 13 amino acids. Germline V lookup: CDR1 MDHEN, CDR2 SYDVKM. V was clipped by 5 bases and J by 2 bases, with 10 bases between them. CDR3 DNA sequence: TGTGCCAGCAGTCCGCACACCACCTACGAGCAGTACTTC. Translating it yields CASSPHTTYEQYF.

V and J are TRBV5-4 and TRBJ1-4, with D perhaps TRBD1 (5 bases). The V and J ends lost 2 bases and 3 bases respectively, with 23 bases between them. This CDR3 has 19 residues. Germline CDR1 is SGHNT and CDR2 is YYREEE (reference sequence). The CDR3 reads CASSFRSAGKGLANEKLFF. The CDR3 DNA reads TGTGCCAGCAGCTTTAGGTCTGCAGGGAAGGGGTTGGCTAATGAAAAACTGTTTTTT.

This clone was seen once. CDR3 DNA sequence: TGTGCCAGCAGTCGTAGTAAGACAGGGGGCTATATCTACGAGCAGTACTTC. Residues: CASSRSKTGGYIYEQYF. This chain connects TRBV2 to TRBJ2-7; 10 bases align to TRBD1. Germline V gene data show CDR1 as SNHLY and CDR2 as FYNNEI. This CDR3 comprises 17 residues. V lost 5 bases, J lost 3 bases, and 13 bases stayed unmatched.

V is TRBV27 and J is TRBJ1-5, with D possibly matching TRBD1 (6 bases). The V end was cut by 5 bases, the J end by 3 bases, with 8 bases between. The CDR3 sequence is 13 residues long. CDR1 is MNHEY, CDR2 SMNVEV, per germline (reference sequence). This CDR3 is CASSRGYNQPQHF. The CDR3, as DNA: TGTGCCAGCAGTAGGGGGTACAATCAGCCCCAGCATTTT.

A remark on this clone: Other DNA sequences in the same sample also yield this CDR3. V usage is TRBV6-5 and J usage is TRBJ1-1; 7 nucleotides line up with TRBD1. CDR3 length equals 16 residues. From germline, CDR1 is MNHEY and CDR2 SVGAGI. The V segment lost 0 bases and the J segment 2 bases; nucleotides outside the gene matches: 6. The CDR3 bases are TGTGCCAGCAGTTACTCATCCGGGACAGCCAACACTGAAGCTTTCTTT. Amino acid sequence: CASSYSSGTANTEAFF.

This chain links TRBV2 with TRBJ1-2; 11 bases are shared with TRBD1. Germline CDR1 reads SNHLY; CDR2 reads FYNNEI. The CDR3 runs to 14 residues. V shed 6 bases, J shed 2 bases, and the junction held 2 bases outside the gene matches. CDR3 amino acids: CASSWTGGNYGYTF. The CDR3 DNA sequence: TGTGCCAGCAGCTGGACAGGGGGCAACTATGGCTACACCTTC.

This clone appeared a single time. J is TRBJ1-5 and V is TRBV6-1; D may be TRBD1 (5 bases). The CDR3 covers 13 residues. Looked up from germline, CDR1 is MNHNS and CDR2 is SASEGT. Trimming cost V 3 bases and J 7 bases, with 10 bases left between them. CDR3: CASSEGLRQPQHF. Written as DNA, the CDR3 is TGTGCCAGCAGTGAGGGGCTTCGGCAGCCCCAGCATTTT.

This chain connects TRBV15 to TRBJ2-5, with D unclear. The V end lost 2 bases, the J end lost 2 bases, and 3 bases lay between the germline ends. CDR1 is LNHNV, CDR2 YYDKDF, per germline (reference sequence). This CDR3 is built from 12 residues. The CDR3 loop reads CATSRQQETQYF. The CDR3, as DNA: TGTGCCACCAGCAGACAACAAGAGACCCAGTACTTC.

The J gene is TRBJ2-1, the V gene TRBV5-1; TRBD1 might be the D (6 bases). The V gene lost 0 bases and the J gene lost 2 bases, with 12 bases spanning the gap. The CDR3 runs to 16 residues. Germline V gene sequence: CDR1 SGHRS, CDR2 YFSETQ. For the CDR3, the DNA is TGCGCCAGCAGCTTGGGGGGCCCAGGGGCCTACAATGAGCAGTTCTTC. This sequence encodes CASSLGGPGAYNEQFF.

V is TRBV14 and J is TRBJ1-1, with D possibly TRBD1 on 6 matching bases. The ends were cut back, 0 bases at V and 1 base at J, with 9 bases in the middle. The CDR3 covers 15 residues. The V gene's germline CDR1 is SGHDN and CDR2 FVKESK. CDR3 loop: CASSQERDKNTEAFF. CDR3 bases: TGTGCCAGCAGCCAAGAGAGGGACAAGAACACTGAAGCTTTCTTT.

The V and J genes are TRBV20-1 and TRBJ2-1; D remains unclear. The V gene's germline CDR1 is DFQATT and CDR2 SNEGSKA (reference sequence). CDR3 length: 11 amino acids. V lost 5 bases, J lost 10 bases, and 12 bases lay in between. CDR3 DNA sequence: TGCAGTGCTGCCCTAATTCGGGAGCAGTTCTTC. It translates to CSAALIREQFF.

This clone was counted once. The V gene is TRBV6-6, the J gene TRBJ2-5; D ambiguous. V lost 6 bases and J lost 1, with 6 bases in between. This CDR3 contains 12 residues. Germline V gives CDR1 MNHNY, CDR2 SVGAGI (reference sequence). In DNA form, the CDR3 reads TGTGCCAGCAGAGCCCTCCAAGAGACCCAGTACTTC. It encodes CASRALQETQYF.

This clone was observed a single time. The CDR3 nucleotides read TGTGCCAGCAGGAGGACTAGCGGACTACGAGAGCAGTACTTC. This gives the protein CASRRTSGLREQYF. This chain uses TRBV6-5 with TRBJ2-7; TRBD2 matches 10 bases. Per the germline V gene, CDR1 is MNHEY and CDR2 is SVGAGI. Germline trimming cut 6 bases from V and 7 bases from J; bases unmatched to any gene: 9. The CDR3 is 14 amino acids.

The sample holds one count of this clone. The chain recombines TRBV13 with TRBJ2-1; possible D gene TRBD2, 6 bases. The germline CDR1 and CDR2 sequences are PRHDT and FYEKMQ (reference sequence). V lost 6 bases to trimming and J lost 4 bases, with 10 bases between them. This CDR3 is built from 13 residues. CDR3 sequence reads: CASREGMYNEQFF. The CDR3 coding sequence is TGTGCCAGCAGGGAGGGCATGTACAATGAGCAGTTCTTC.

The rearrangement joins TRBV5-1 to TRBJ1-1; D may be TRBD1 (6 bases). CDR3 size: 14 residues. Trimming removed 4 bases at V and 3 bases at J, with 13 bases between. From germline, CDR1 is SGHRS and CDR2 YFSETQ. The CDR3 is CASSRQGKDTEAFF. The CDR3 nucleotides are TGCGCCAGCAGCAGGCAGGGGAAGGACACTGAAGCTTTCTTT.

The genes are TRBV15 and TRBJ1-4; no reliable D call. V shed 0 bases and J shed 3 bases, with 11 bases lying between them. The CDR3 has 16 amino acids. Germline-derived CDR1 and CDR2 are LNHNV and YYDKDF (reference sequence). In DNA, the CDR3 is TGTGCCACCAGCAGAGATAGGCGGGGATCTAATGAAAAACTGTTTTTT. Translating it yields CATSRDRRGSNEKLFF.

V gene TRBV6-5 combines with J gene TRBJ1-1; no firm D call. In germline, CDR1 is MNHEY, CDR2 SVGAGI. V was cut by 6 bases and J by 6 bases, with 14 bases left in between. The CDR3 is made up of 13 amino acids. For the CDR3, the DNA is TGTGCCAGCAGAGAATCGGGAGGCGCTGAAGCTTTCTTT. It is translated as CASRESGGAEAFF.

The rearrangement uses TRBV6-6 and TRBJ1-3, with TRBD1 as a possible D gene (6 bases). Germline V gives CDR1 MNHNY, CDR2 SVGAGI (reference sequence). This CDR3 is built from 15 residues. The V gene lost 6 bases and the J gene lost 4 bases, with 16 bases spanning the gap. CDR3 sequence (DNA): TGTGCCAGCAGCGTAACAGGGCGACGAGGAAACACCATATATTTT. It encodes CASSVTGRRGNTIYF.